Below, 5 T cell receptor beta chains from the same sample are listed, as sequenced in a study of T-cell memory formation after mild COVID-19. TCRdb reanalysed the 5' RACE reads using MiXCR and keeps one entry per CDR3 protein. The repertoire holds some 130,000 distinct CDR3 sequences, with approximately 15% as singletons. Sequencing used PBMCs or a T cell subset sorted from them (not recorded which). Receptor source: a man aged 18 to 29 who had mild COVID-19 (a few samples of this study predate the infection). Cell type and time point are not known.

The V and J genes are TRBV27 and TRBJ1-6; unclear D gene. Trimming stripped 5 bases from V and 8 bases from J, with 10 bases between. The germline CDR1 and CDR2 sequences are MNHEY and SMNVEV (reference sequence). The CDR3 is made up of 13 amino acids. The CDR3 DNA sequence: TGTGCCAGCAGTCCGGGGAGAGATTCACCCCTCCACTTT. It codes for CASSPGRDSPLHF.

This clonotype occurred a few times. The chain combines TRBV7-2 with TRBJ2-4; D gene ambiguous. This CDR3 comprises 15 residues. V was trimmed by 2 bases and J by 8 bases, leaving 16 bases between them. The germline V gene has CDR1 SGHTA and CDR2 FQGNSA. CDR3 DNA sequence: TGTGCCAGCAGCTTATGGGCGGTTCCAACGGACATTCAGTACTTC. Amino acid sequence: CASSLWAVPTDIQYF.

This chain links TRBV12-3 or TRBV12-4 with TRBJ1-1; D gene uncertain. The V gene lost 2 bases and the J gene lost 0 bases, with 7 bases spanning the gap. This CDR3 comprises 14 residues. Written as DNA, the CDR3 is TGTGCCAGCAGTTTAAGGGTCTTGAACACTGAAGCTTTCTTT. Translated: CASSLRVLNTEAFF.

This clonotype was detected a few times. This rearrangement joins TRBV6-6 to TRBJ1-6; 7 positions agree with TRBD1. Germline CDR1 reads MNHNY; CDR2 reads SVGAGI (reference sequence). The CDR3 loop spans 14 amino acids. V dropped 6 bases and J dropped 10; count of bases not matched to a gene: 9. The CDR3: CASRRTGQISPLHF. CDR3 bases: TGTGCCAGCAGGCGGACAGGACAGATCTCACCCCTCCACTTT.

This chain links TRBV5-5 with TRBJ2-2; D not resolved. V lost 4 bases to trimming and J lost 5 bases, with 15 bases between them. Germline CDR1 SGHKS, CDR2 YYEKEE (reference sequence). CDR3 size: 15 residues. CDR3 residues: CASSRTFAQTGELFF. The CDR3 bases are TGTGCCAGCAGCCGGACCTTCGCCCAAACCGGGGAGCTGTTTTTT.